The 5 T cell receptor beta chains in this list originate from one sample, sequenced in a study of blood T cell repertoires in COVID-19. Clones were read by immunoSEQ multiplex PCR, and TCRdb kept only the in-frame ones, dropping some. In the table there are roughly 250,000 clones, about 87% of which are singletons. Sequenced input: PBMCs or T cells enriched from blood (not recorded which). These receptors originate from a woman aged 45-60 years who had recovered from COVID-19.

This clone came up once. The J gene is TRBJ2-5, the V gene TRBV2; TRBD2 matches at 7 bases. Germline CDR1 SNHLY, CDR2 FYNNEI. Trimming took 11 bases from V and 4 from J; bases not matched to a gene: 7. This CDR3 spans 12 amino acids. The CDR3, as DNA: TGTGCCGGGGGGGGTGCTGCAGAGACCCAGTACTTC. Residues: CAGGGAAETQYF.

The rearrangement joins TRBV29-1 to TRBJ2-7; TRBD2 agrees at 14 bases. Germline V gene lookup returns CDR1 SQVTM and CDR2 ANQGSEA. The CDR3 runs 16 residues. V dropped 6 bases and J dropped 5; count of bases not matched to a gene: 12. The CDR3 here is CSVRLAGGPVANEQYF. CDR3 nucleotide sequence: TGCAGCGTCCGACTAGCGGGAGGGCCGGTCGCTAACGAGCAGTACTTC.

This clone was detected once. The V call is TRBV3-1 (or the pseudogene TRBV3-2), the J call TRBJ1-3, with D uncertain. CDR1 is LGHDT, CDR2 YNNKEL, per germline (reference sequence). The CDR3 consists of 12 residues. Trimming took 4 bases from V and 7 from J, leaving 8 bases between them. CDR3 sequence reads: CASSLTRNTIYF. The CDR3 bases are TGTGCCAGCAGCCTTACACGTAACACCATATATTTT.

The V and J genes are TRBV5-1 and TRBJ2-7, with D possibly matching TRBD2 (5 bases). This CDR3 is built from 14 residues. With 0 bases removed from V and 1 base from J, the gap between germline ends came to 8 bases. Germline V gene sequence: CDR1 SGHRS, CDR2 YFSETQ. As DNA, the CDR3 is TGCGCCAGCAGCTTGGGTCCGGGGTCCTACGAGCAGTACTTC. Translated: CASSLGPGSYEQYF.

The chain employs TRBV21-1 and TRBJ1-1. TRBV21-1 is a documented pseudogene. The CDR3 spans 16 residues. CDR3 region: CASSPAAVRPDTEAFF. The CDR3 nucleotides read TGTGCCAGCAGCCCCGCGGCCGTCCGGCCGGACACTGAAGCTTTCTTT.